The 13 T cell receptor beta chains below were found in one sample sequenced in a study of T cells after yellow fever vaccination. One entry per CDR3 protein, called by TCRdb with MiXCR from the 5' RACE reads. The sample lists approximately 550,000 distinct CDR3 sequences, roughly 19% occurring once. The specimen comprised PBMCs, sampled 15 days after the yellow fever booster vaccination. The receptors were gathered from a man aged 25 to 45 who received the YFV17D yellow fever vaccine.

This clonotype was observed a handful of times. The CDR3 region has the DNA TGTGCCAGCAGTTTTTCTCGGGGGGCAAGGGGCGAGCAGTACTTC. It yields the protein CASSFSRGARGEQYF. The rearrangement joins TRBV12-3 or TRBV12-4 to TRBJ2-7; maybe TRBD2 (7 bases). V dropped 3 bases and J dropped 6 bases, with 18 bases sitting between them. This CDR3 comprises 15 residues.

This clonotype was observed a handful of times. The chain joins TRBV29-1 to TRBJ2-4, with 9 nucleotides matching TRBD1. Trimming removed 7 bases from V and 12 bases from J; junction bases left unmatched: 13. Germline lookup yields CDR1 SQVTM and CDR2 ANQGSEA. The CDR3 contains 13 residues. The CDR3 spells CSARLLQGAPQYF. For the CDR3, the DNA is TGCAGCGCAAGGTTACTACAGGGGGCGCCTCAGTACTTC. Drawing the rest from reference TRBV29-1 and TRBJ2-4, the complete variable domain is SAVISQKPSRDICQRGTSLTIQCQVDSQVTMMFWYRQQPGQSLTLIATANQGSEATYESGFVIDKFPISRPNLTFSTLTVSNMSPEDSSIYLCSARLLQGAPQYFGAGTRLSVL.

This chain connects TRBV5-1 to TRBJ1-2; the D gene is possibly TRBD1 (6 bases). The CDR3 totals 13 residues. V lost 2 bases to trimming and J lost 3 bases, with 8 bases between them. Germline CDR1 and CDR2: SGHRS and YFSETQ. The DNA of the CDR3 is TGCGCCAGCAGCTTATCAGGGGACTATGGCTACACCTTC. Translating it yields CASSLSGDYGYTF.

This clonotype was seen a few times. The rearrangement links TRBV20-1 to TRBJ2-7; 7 bases are a match to TRBD2. The trim removed 6 bases at V and 1 base at J, leaving 27 bases unmatched. The germline V gene has CDR1 DFQATT and CDR2 SNEGSKA (reference sequence). The CDR3 totals 20 residues. The CDR3 here is CSAPTKPTFGGPSGSYEQYF. The DNA for the CDR3 is TGCAGTGCCCCCACAAAACCGACCTTTGGAGGTCCTAGCGGATCCTACGAGCAGTACTTC.

V usage is TRBV24-1 and J usage is TRBJ2-1; perhaps TRBD1 as D (6 bases). The V gene's germline CDR1 is KGHDR and CDR2 SFDVKD. Trimming stripped 1 base from V and 5 bases from J, with 8 bases between. The CDR3 runs 14 residues. The CDR3 sequence: CATSDFGGHNEQFF. Written as DNA, the CDR3 is TGTGCCACCAGTGATTTTGGGGGCCACAATGAGCAGTTCTTC.

The chain is built from TRBV5-1 and TRBJ1-1; D is unclear. Trimming took 4 bases from V and 7 from J, leaving 11 bases between them. Germline V gives CDR1 SGHRS, CDR2 YFSETQ. The CDR3 is 12 amino acids. Here the CDR3 reads CASSPELNEAFF. In nucleotides, the CDR3 is TGCGCCAGCAGCCCGGAACTTAATGAAGCTTTCTTT.

V usage is TRBV27 and J usage is TRBJ1-2, with D unresolved. The CDR3 loop spans 16 amino acids. Germline values: CDR1 MNHEY, CDR2 SMNVEV (reference sequence). V shed 5 bases and J shed 2 bases, with 18 bases lying between them. CDR3 sequence (DNA): TGTGCCAGCAGTCTCATGCGCTCGACAAGAAACTATGGCTACACCTTC. This encodes CASSLMRSTRNYGYTF.

This clonotype was seen a few times. This chain connects TRBV7-2 to TRBJ1-2, with 10 bases matching TRBD1. This CDR3 region has 15 residues. CDR1 is SGHTA, CDR2 FQGNSA, per germline. V lost 5 bases to trimming and J lost 8 bases; unmatched junction nucleotides: 11. The CDR3 is CASSEGLDRGEGYTF. The CDR3 region has the DNA TGTGCCAGCAGCGAAGGGCTGGACAGGGGGGAAGGCTACACCTTC.

The chain has TRBV20-1 and TRBJ2-7; 8 bases map to TRBD2. J was trimmed by 6 bases and V by 0 bases; bases with no gene match: 7. CDR3 length: 14 amino acids. Per the germline V gene, CDR1 is DFQATT and CDR2 is SNEGSKA (reference sequence). The CDR3 nucleotides read TGCAGTGCTAGAGATGAAGCGGGAGCCTTCGAGCAGTACTTC. Amino acids: CSARDEAGAFEQYF.

The chain combines TRBV7-8 with TRBJ2-1; 8 nucleotides agree with TRBD2. V shed 5 bases, J shed 1 base, and the junction held 7 bases outside the gene matches. CDR3 length equals 16 residues. Germline CDR1 and CDR2: SGHVS and FQNEAQ. CDR3 protein: CASSHPASGSYNEQFF. As DNA, the CDR3 is TGTGCCAGCAGCCACCCGGCTAGCGGGTCCTACAATGAGCAGTTCTTC.

The V call is TRBV5-6, the J call TRBJ2-1; no reliable D call. From germline, CDR1 is SGHDT and CDR2 YYEEEE. V shed 4 bases and J shed 5 bases, with 7 bases lying between them. This CDR3 is 12 amino acids long. The CDR3: CASSPYHNEQFF. DNA for the CDR3: TGTGCCAGCAGCCCCTACCACAATGAGCAGTTCTTC.

This chain connects TRBV6-2 or TRBV6-3 to TRBJ2-1, with D perhaps matching TRBD2 (5 bases). The CDR3 has 15 amino acids. Germline V lookup: CDR1 MNHEY, CDR2 SVGEGT. V lost 3 bases and J 2 bases, leaving 11 bases between the germline ends. The CDR3 spells CASSYGEITYNEQFF. Written as DNA, the CDR3 is TGTGCCAGCAGTTATGGGGAGATCACCTACAATGAGCAGTTCTTC.

The chain combines TRBV27 with TRBJ1-6, with D possibly being TRBD1 (6 bases). The V gene's germline CDR1 is MNHEY and CDR2 SMNVEV (reference sequence). The V gene lost 5 bases and the J gene lost 5 bases, with 13 bases spanning the gap. The CDR3 loop spans 15 amino acids. The CDR3 spells CASSQQQGHNSPLHF. The CDR3 DNA follows: TGTGCCAGCAGTCAACAACAGGGCCATAATTCACCCCTCCACTTT.